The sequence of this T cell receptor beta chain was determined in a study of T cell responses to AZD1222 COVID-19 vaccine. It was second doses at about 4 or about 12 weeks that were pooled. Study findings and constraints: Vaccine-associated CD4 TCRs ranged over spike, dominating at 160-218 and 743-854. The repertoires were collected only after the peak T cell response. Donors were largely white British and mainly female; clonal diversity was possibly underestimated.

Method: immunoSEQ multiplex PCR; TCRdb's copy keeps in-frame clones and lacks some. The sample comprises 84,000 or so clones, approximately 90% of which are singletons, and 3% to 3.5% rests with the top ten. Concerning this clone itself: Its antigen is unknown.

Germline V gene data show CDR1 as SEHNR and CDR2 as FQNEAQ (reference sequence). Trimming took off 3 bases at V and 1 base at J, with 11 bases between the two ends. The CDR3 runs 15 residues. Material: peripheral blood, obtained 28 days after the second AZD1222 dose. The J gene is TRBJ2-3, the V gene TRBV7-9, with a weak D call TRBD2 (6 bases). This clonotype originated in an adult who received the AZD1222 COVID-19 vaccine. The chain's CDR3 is CASSFRVAGTDTQYF. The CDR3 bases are TGTGCCAGCAGCTTCAGGGTAGCGGGCACAGATACGCAGTATTTT.